The present entry profiles one TCR beta chain with its context. Its antigen is not known. This CDR3 has 14 amino acids. Here immunoSEQ multiplex PCR was the method, and the copy in TCRdb shows in-frame clones only, minus some. Found here are roughly 100,000 clones, roughly 93% of them singletons; the top ten hold 0.9% to 1.5%. This entry belongs to a study of graft-versus-host responses after intestinal transplantation. Whole-study results and caveats: Present in recipient marrow, GvH clones included some that appeared first in ileum or blood.

V is TRBV12-1 and J is TRBJ2-5; the table's TRBD2 call for D was not verified on the DNA. TRBV12-1 is reported as a pseudogene. This receptor was obtained from a human donor who received an intestinal transplant. Specimen: unstimulated CD8+ T cells sorted from spleen or lymph node cells, collected before intestinal transplant. For the CDR3, the DNA is TGTGCCAGCAGCGTATACTCTAGGAAAGAGACCCAGTACTTC. This translates into CASSVYSRKETQYF.